This TCR beta chain appears in the sequencing data of a study of blood T cell repertoires in COVID-19. Overall study: The study drew acute and convalescent COVID-19 samples from the United States, Italy and Spain. PBMCs, B-cell-depleted T cells, or T cells provided the cDNA or gDNA that made up the material.

Per the authors' pipeline: Reference gene primers were amplified, and this amplification served to estimate nucleated cell counts. Sequencing was performed with immunoSEQ multiplex PCR; in TCRdb, only in-frame clones are kept and a portion is missing. V, J and clone size derive from that table, while D and trimming were established from the DNA sequence. Of about 210,000 clones listed, 80% to 90% were seen once; the top ten hold 7% to 10%. The CDR3 spans 16 residues. CDR1 is KGHDR and CDR2 is SFDVKD in the germline V gene. The ends lost 12 bases at V and 5 bases at J; junction bases unmatched: 16. This clonotype originated in a woman in her forties or fifties with acute or convalescent COVID-19. Sequencing was performed on peripheral blood. The rearrangement uses TRBV24-1 and TRBJ2-1; 9 bases fit TRBD1. The CDR3 region is CALRAEGTGLNNEQFF. The CDR3, as DNA: TGTGCCCTTCGGGCGGAGGGGACAGGGTTGAACAATGAGCAGTTCTTC.